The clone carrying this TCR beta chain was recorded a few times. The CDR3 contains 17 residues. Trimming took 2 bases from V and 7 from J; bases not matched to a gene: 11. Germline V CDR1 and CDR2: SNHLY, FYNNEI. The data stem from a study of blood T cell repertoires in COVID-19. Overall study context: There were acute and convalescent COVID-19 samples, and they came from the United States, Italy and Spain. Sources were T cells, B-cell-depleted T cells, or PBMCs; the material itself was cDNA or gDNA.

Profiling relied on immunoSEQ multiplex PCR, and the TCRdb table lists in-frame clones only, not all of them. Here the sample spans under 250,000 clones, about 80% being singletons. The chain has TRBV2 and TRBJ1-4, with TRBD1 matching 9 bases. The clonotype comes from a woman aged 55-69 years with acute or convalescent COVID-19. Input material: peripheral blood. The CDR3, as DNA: TGTGCCAGCAGTGAACCATTAACAGGGGGCCTAAGTGAAAAACTGTTTTTT. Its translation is CASSEPLTGGLSEKLFF. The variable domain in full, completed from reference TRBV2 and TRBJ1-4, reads EPEVTQTPSHQVTQMGQEVILRCVPISNHLYFYWYRQILGQKVEFLVSFYNNEISEKSEIFDDQFSVERPDGSNFTLKIRSTKLEDSAMYFCASSEPLTGGLSEKLFFGSGTQLSVL.